This T cell receptor beta chain was recovered during a study of blood T cell repertoires in COVID-19. Study summary: PBMCs, B-cell-depleted T cells, or T cells were the source of the cDNA or gDNA that made up the material.

Per the original data handling: Estimated nucleated cell counts came from reference gene primer amplification. TCRdb's copy holds only in-frame clones and misses some; the assay was immunoSEQ multiplex PCR. That table is the source of V, J and clone size, and D and trimming were worked out from the DNA. The sample has almost 200,000 clones; approximately 88% are singletons. The germline CDR1 and CDR2 sequences are SNHLY and FYNNEI. This CDR3 region has 10 residues. V was pared by 9 bases and J by 2 bases, with 5 bases between. Participants came from about 24 US areas, aged roughly 18 to 95 years. Donors of Cohort 3 who recovered were those that had two negative PCRs, clearance, or symptom resolution.

The chain combines TRBV2 with TRBJ2-7; unclear D gene. This clonotype originated in a woman in her late teens or twenties who had recovered from COVID-19. Material: PBMCs or T cells enriched from blood (not recorded which). The CDR3 DNA follows: TGTGCCAGTTCCACCTACGAGCAGTACTTC. It codes for CASSTYEQYF.